Shown below are 2 T cell receptor beta chains from a single sample sequenced in a study of control samples from healthy donors and cancer patients. Generated by immunoSEQ multiplex PCR, the TCRdb table keeps only in-frame clones and is missing some. The sample has about 120,000 clones, about 87% seen once. The sequencing input was blood. The receptors come from a man in his forties in good health.

The table lists this clone with a count of one. The J gene is TRBJ2-1, the V gene TRBV7-3; D unclear. The CDR3 loop spans 15 amino acids. Trimming cost V 5 bases and J 2 bases, with 13 bases left between them. The germline V gene encodes CDR1 SGHTA and CDR2 FQGTGA. The CDR3 nucleotides are TGTGCCAGCAGCCCCGGTAGGGTACCCTACAATGAGCAGTTCTTC. Amino acids: CASSPGRVPYNEQFF.

This chain uses TRBV7-3 with TRBJ1-4; D uncertain. Germline V gene data show CDR1 as SGHTA and CDR2 as FQGTGA. V was cut by 5 bases and J by 6 bases, with 16 bases left in between. CDR3 length: 15 amino acids. The CDR3 here is CASSQFSRKYEKLFF. The CDR3 region has the DNA TGTGCCAGCAGCCAGTTCTCGCGTAAGTATGAAAAACTGTTTTTT. Drawing the rest from reference TRBV7-3 and TRBJ1-4, the complete variable domain is GAGVSQTPSNKVTEKGKYVELRCDPISGHTALYWYRQSLGQGPEFLIYFQGTGAADDSGLPNDRFFAVRPEGSVSTLKIQRTERGDSAVYLCASSQFSRKYEKLFFGSGTQLSVL.